The T cell receptor (beta chain) described here comes from a study of radiation and T cells in renal cell carcinoma. Study-level background: Nephrectomy followed 15 Gy stereotactic body radiation by 4 weeks.

Losses at the gene ends were 4 bases for V and 4 bases for J; bases not matched to a gene: 2. The germline V gene has CDR1 MRHNA and CDR2 SNTAGT. This CDR3 has 13 amino acids. The time point denotes: blood 2 weeks post-SBRT. Treatment indicated: 15 Gy SBRT to primary tumor, nephrectomy 4 weeks later. The tumor was a clear cell renal cell carcinoma. The repertoire was sequenced with immunoSEQ multiplex PCR; TCRdb's copy has only in-frame clones and lacks some. This table has 150,000 to 160,000 clones, about nine tenths appearing once. With regard to this clone: Its antigen is undetermined.

Study-wide results and limits: Pretreatment tumor biopsies were lacking, so baseline clonotypes are unknown.

This receptor was taken from a woman between 50 and 59 years old with renal cell carcinoma. Here the sequenced sample was blood, taken from a patient whose treatment included radiotherapy and nephrectomy. This sequence joins TRBV6-4 and TRBJ1-1, with 8 bases identical to TRBD1. CDR3 region: CASSAQGGTEAFF. CDR3 bases: TGTGCCAGCAGTGCACAGGGGGGCACTGAAGCTTTCTTT.